This TCR beta chain was captured by sequencing in a study of blood T cell repertoires in COVID-19 (dated by TCRdb to the early 2020s). Notes on the research overall: Samples covering the acute and convalescent phases of COVID-19 were provided by collaborators in the United States, Italy and Spain. Deeply sampled blood TCRbeta repertoires from subjects exposed to, actively infected with, or recovered from COVID-19 were included in the dataset. The prospective study material was composed of cDNA or gDNA derived from T cells, B-cell-depleted T cells, or PBMCs. A de-identified subject ID, COVID-19 status, age in years and sex were almost always included in the sample metadata. The samples were drawn from two sources: the first 160 participants of the ongoing ImmuneRACE study, and fewer than 1,500 subjects contributed by 6 global collaborators. Where available, HLA class I and class II types were obtained from metadata supplied by the sample provider rather than from assay-based typing. The repertoires were released in a freely available public database intended as a resource for research on the immune response to SARS-CoV-2. Study-wide findings and limitations: The amount of clinical and demographic metadata varied by source and participant and was provided uncurated.

TCRbeta CDR3 regions were amplified from genomic DNA using the immunoSEQ Assay, a bias-controlled multiplex PCR. Per the original workflow: The number of nucleated cells in each sample was estimated from the amplification of reference gene primers within the assay. Sequence reads were collapsed and filtered to measure the absolute abundance of every unique TCRbeta CDR3 rearrangement. For each sample, productive Simpson clonality was calculated as the square root of Simpson's diversity index over productive rearrangements. In TCRdb, the immuneACCESS table is reduced to in-frame sequences with V and J assigned. These tables do not hold every clone; where another copy was compared, an unresolved V gene accounts for under half, and the others remain unexplained. For V, J and clone size, that table is used; D and trimming come from the DNA. The sample contains about 160,000 clones, under 90% of them found a single time. The ten top clones hold roughly 10% of the sample.

This clone was seen a few times. Its antigen is not yet known. No per-base quality is available; no much larger clone lies one base away. CDR1 and CDR2 were assigned from the germline V gene as SNHLY and FYNNEI. V gives up 2 bases and J gives up 8 bases, and the segment between their germline ends measures 15 bases. Its CDR3 holds 15 amino acids, cysteine through phenylalanine. Solely the CDR3 DNA is kept, with 45 bases framed from the first base. Collaborating institutions collected whole blood in K2EDTA tubes following their own protocols. Collaborator samples were shipped for TCRbeta analysis as frozen whole blood, isolated PBMCs, or DNA extracted from either sample type.

The sequenced material came from peripheral blood. The TCR sequence derives from a woman older than 75 with active or convalescent COVID-19. The V and J genes are TRBV2 and TRBJ1-4; perhaps TRBD1 is the D gene, with 5 bases matching. CDR3 protein: CASSESRGRGEKLFF. The DNA reads as follows: TGTGCCAGCAGTGAATCGCGGGGCAGAGGCGAAAAACTGTTTTTT.